These 25 T cell receptor beta chains originate from one sample sequenced in a study of blood T cell repertoires in COVID-19. Measured with immunoSEQ multiplex PCR; TCRdb has only the in-frame clones, and not every one. This repertoire shows around 130,000 clones, roughly 78% found once; its top ten account for 16%. Sequenced sample: peripheral blood. These TCRs come from a man aged 60 to 69 with active or convalescent COVID-19.

The chain combines TRBV19 with TRBJ2-5; TRBD2 agrees at 7 bases. Germline V gene data show CDR1 as LNHDA and CDR2 as SQIVND (reference sequence). The CDR3 runs to 15 residues. Trimming removed 5 bases from V and 5 bases from J; junction bases left unmatched: 11. This CDR3 is CASSGRGRERETQYF. The CDR3 coding sequence is TGTGCCAGTAGTGGTCGCGGGCGGGAGAGGGAGACCCAGTACTTC.

V and J are TRBV18 and TRBJ2-1; TRBD1 matches 8 bases. This CDR3 region has 16 residues. Germline values: CDR1 KGHSH, CDR2 LQKENI. V was clipped by 0 bases and J by 6 bases; unmatched bases: 7. The CDR3: CASSPPKTGAGNEQFF. CDR3 sequence (DNA): TGTGCCAGCTCACCACCTAAGACAGGGGCCGGCAATGAGCAGTTCTTC.

This chain links TRBV4-1 with TRBJ2-1; D gene unclear. CDR1 is MGHRA, CDR2 YSYEKL, per germline. The CDR3 contains 16 residues. Trimming removed 0 bases at V and 0 bases at J, with 9 bases between. Written as DNA, the CDR3 is TGCGCCAGCAGCCAAGATAGTAGTAGCTCCTACAATGAGCAGTTCTTC. The encoded protein is CASSQDSSSSYNEQFF.

V is TRBV9 and J is TRBJ2-1, with 9 bases fitting TRBD2. The CDR3 has 16 residues. The junction had 12 bases not matched to a gene; V was cut back by 4 bases and J by 7 bases. Per the germline V gene, CDR1 is SGDLS and CDR2 is YYNGEE. As DNA, the CDR3 is TGTGCCAGCAGCCCCCGAGCCGGCGGGAGGGGTAATGAGCAGTTCTTC. Protein: CASSPRAGGRGNEQFF.

This chain connects TRBV7-2 to TRBJ2-7; D may be TRBD1 (6 bases). V lost 5 bases and J lost 1, with 15 bases in between. This CDR3 region has 15 residues. Germline-derived CDR1 and CDR2 are SGHTA and FQGNSA. The CDR3 DNA is TGTGCCAGCAGCCCCCATCTCCAGGGGTCCTACGAGCAGTACTTC. Protein sequence: CASSPHLQGSYEQYF.

V usage is TRBV13 and J usage is TRBJ2-1; possible D gene TRBD1, 5 bases. Per the germline V gene, CDR1 is PRHDT and CDR2 is FYEKMQ (reference sequence). V gave up 5 bases and J gave up 4 bases, with 12 bases separating them. The CDR3 consists of 14 residues. The CDR3 region is CASSQADSYNEQFF. The DNA for the CDR3 is TGTGCCAGCAGCCAAGCCGACAGTTACAATGAGCAGTTCTTC. The full variable domain, its missing parts supplied by reference TRBV13 and TRBJ2-1, is AAGVIQSPRHLIKEKRETATLKCYPIPRHDTVYWYQQGPGQDPQFLISFYEKMQSDKGSIPDRFSAQQFSDYHSELNMSSLELGDSALYFCASSQADSYNEQFFGPGTRLTVL.

The sample holds one count of this clone. The rearrangement joins TRBV11-3 to TRBJ2-3; 11 positions match TRBD2. Germline V gene lookup returns CDR1 SGHNT and CDR2 YENEEA. This CDR3 has 15 residues. The V gene end was trimmed by 4 bases and the J gene end by 2 bases; junction bases not matched to a gene: 2. CDR3 coding DNA: TGTGCCAGCAGCTCACTAGCGGGAGCCACAGATACGCAGTATTTT. Protein: CASSSLAGATDTQYF.

This clone was detected only once. V usage is TRBV24-1 and J usage is TRBJ2-3; D perhaps matches TRBD1 (5 bases). The CDR3 covers 14 residues. Germline V gene sequence: CDR1 KGHDR, CDR2 SFDVKD. V was shortened by 5 bases and J by 4 bases, with 12 bases between the two germline ends. CDR3 in amino acids: CATSGQGGSDTQYF. CDR3 sequence (DNA): TGTGCCACCAGTGGCCAGGGCGGCTCAGATACGCAGTATTTT.

This clone has just one count. The genes are TRBV18 and TRBJ1-1; TRBD1 matches 8 bases. The CDR3 spans 15 residues. The V and J ends lost 3 bases and 4 bases, in that order; junction bases with no gene match: 7. CDR1 is KGHSH and CDR2 is LQKENI in the germline V gene. CDR3 loop: CASSPYGQGGTEAFF. The CDR3 DNA reads TGTGCCAGCTCACCGTACGGACAGGGAGGCACTGAAGCTTTCTTT.

The chain employs TRBV28 and TRBJ1-5; D may be TRBD1 (5 bases). Germline values: CDR1 MDHEN, CDR2 SYDVKM. There are 13 residues in the CDR3. Trimming left V 0 bases short and J 7 bases short, with 7 bases between. CDR3 sequence: CASSLWQGQPQHF. CDR3 coding DNA: TGTGCCAGCAGTTTATGGCAGGGACAGCCCCAGCATTTT.

The rearrangement links TRBV18 to TRBJ2-2; possibly TRBD2 for D (6 bases). The germline V gene has CDR1 KGHSH and CDR2 LQKENI. V shed 4 bases and J shed 1 base, with 13 bases lying between them. The length of the CDR3 is 16 residues. The CDR3 DNA sequence: TGTGCCAGCTCACTTAATAGCGGAGTGAACACCGGGGAGCTGTTTTTT. It codes for CASSLNSGVNTGELFF.

The chain recombines TRBV19 with TRBJ2-3; TRBD1 is a possible D gene (6 bases). CDR3 length equals 14 residues. Trimming took off 5 bases at V and 1 base at J, with 10 bases between the two ends. The germline V gene encodes CDR1 LNHDA and CDR2 SQIVND (reference sequence). The CDR3 loop is CASSQQGGTDTQYF. The CDR3 DNA reads as TGTGCCAGTAGTCAACAGGGTGGCACAGATACGCAGTATTTT.

CDR3 DNA: TGTGCCATCAGGGCGACTAGCGGGGGCACAGATACGCAGTATTTT. It specifies CAIRATSGGTDTQYF. This chain joins TRBV10-3 and TRBJ2-3; 11 bases are a match to TRBD2. From germline, CDR1 is ENHRY and CDR2 SYGVKD. The CDR3 runs 15 residues. The V segment lost 6 bases and the J segment 1 base; nucleotides outside the gene matches: 3.

V gene TRBV5-1 combines with J gene TRBJ2-3; D remains unclear. Trimming removed 2 bases at V and 2 bases at J, with 12 bases between. CDR3 length equals 15 residues. Germline V gene lookup returns CDR1 SGHRS and CDR2 YFSETQ. CDR3 DNA sequence: TGCGCCAGCAGCTTAAACGAGCCTGTCACAGATACGCAGTATTTT. Its protein product is CASSLNEPVTDTQYF.

The gene calls are TRBV29-1 and TRBJ2-2, with TRBD1 matching 7 bases. Germline assignment: CDR1 SQVTM and CDR2 ANQGSEA. Trimming removed 6 bases from V and 5 bases from J; junction bases left unmatched: 15. The CDR3 is 16 amino acids. The chain's CDR3 is CSVLKPDRPGTGELFF. In DNA, the CDR3 is TGCAGCGTCCTTAAACCGGACAGGCCTGGGACCGGGGAGCTGTTTTTT.

The rearrangement links TRBV12-3 or TRBV12-4 to TRBJ2-2, with a possible D match to TRBD1 (6 bases). The length of the CDR3 is 12 residues. The V and J ends lost 6 bases and 5 bases respectively, with 7 bases between them. Here the CDR3 DNA reads TGTGCCAGCAGCCAGGGGACCGGGGAGCTGTTTTTT. This translates into CASSQGTGELFF.

This chain uses TRBV6-2 or TRBV6-3 with TRBJ2-7; 10 bases fit TRBD2. V lost 2 bases to trimming and J lost 5 bases; unmatched junction nucleotides: 9. Germline V gene lookup returns CDR1 MNHEY and CDR2 SVGEGT. The CDR3 has 16 amino acids. CDR3 residues: CASSYPLLAGEDEQYF. The DNA of the CDR3 is TGTGCCAGCAGTTACCCCCTGCTAGCGGGAGAGGACGAGCAGTACTTC.

Here the CDR3 DNA reads TGTGCCACCAGTGACCGAAGACAGATTAGGGCGGAGACCCAGTACTTC. The encoded protein is CATSDRRQIRAETQYF. The chain uses TRBV24-1 and TRBJ2-5; maybe TRBD1 (5 bases). CDR3 length: 16 amino acids. Trimming left V 4 bases short and J 5 bases short, with 19 bases between. The germline V gene encodes CDR1 KGHDR and CDR2 SFDVKD.

V usage is TRBV4-1 and J usage is TRBJ2-5, with 7 nucleotides matching TRBD1. The V segment lost 2 bases and the J segment 2 bases; nucleotides outside the gene matches: 5. Germline-derived CDR1 and CDR2 are MGHRA and YSYEKL. The CDR3 is 15 amino acids. The CDR3 loop reads CASSQTGTAQETQYF. In nucleotides, the CDR3 is TGCGCCAGCAGCCAAACTGGGACAGCTCAAGAGACCCAGTACTTC.

This clone turned up a few times. This chain uses TRBV5-1 with TRBJ2-1, with TRBD1 matching over 7 bases. The length of the CDR3 is 15 residues. The ends lost 1 base at V and 4 bases at J; junction bases unmatched: 5. Germline CDR1 and CDR2: SGHRS and YFSETQ. The CDR3 region has the DNA TGCGCCAGCAGCTTGAAAGGGGGCGGGTACAATGAGCAGTTCTTC. Translated, it gives CASSLKGGGYNEQFF.

This chain links TRBV4-3 with TRBJ2-1; 8 nucleotides agree with TRBD2. From germline, CDR1 is LGHNA and CDR2 YSLEER. With V trimmed by 0 bases and J by 2 bases, 12 bases remained unmatched. This CDR3 is 19 amino acids long. Here the CDR3 DNA reads TGCGCCAGCAGCCAAGACGTAGCGGGAATGGGTAGTCCCTACAATGAGCAGTTCTTC. Translation: CASSQDVAGMGSPYNEQFF.

The chain is built from TRBV9 and TRBJ1-5, with 9 bases aligning to TRBD1. Germline lookup yields CDR1 SGDLS and CDR2 YYNGEE. V dropped 4 bases and J dropped 6; count of bases not matched to a gene: 8. There are 15 residues in the CDR3. The CDR3 loop reads CASSRTGAAGQPQHF. The CDR3 DNA is TGTGCCAGCAGCAGGACAGGGGCTGCGGGTCAGCCCCAGCATTTT.

This chain connects TRBV18 to TRBJ1-1, with 9 bases that match TRBD1. CDR3 length: 14 residues. Losses at the gene ends were 2 bases for V and 9 bases for J; bases not matched to a gene: 7. In germline, CDR1 is KGHSH, CDR2 LQKENI. CDR3 bases: TGTGCCAGCTCACCAGGGACAGGGACATTGCAAGCTTTCTTT. This gives the protein CASSPGTGTLQAFF.

The V gene is TRBV20-1, the J gene TRBJ2-5, with 12 bases identical to TRBD2. V lost 3 bases and J lost 5; bases outside the gene matches: 10. The CDR3 is 16 amino acids. The V gene's germline CDR1 is DFQATT and CDR2 SNEGSKA (reference sequence). The DNA of the CDR3 is TGCAGTGCTAGTGCGTCGGCTAGCGGGAGGGCCGAGACCCAGTACTTC. Protein product: CSASASASGRAETQYF.

This chain connects TRBV14 to TRBJ2-2, with a tentative D call TRBD2 (6 bases). Germline-derived CDR1 and CDR2 are SGHDN and FVKESK. V gave up 3 bases and J gave up 4 bases, with 15 bases separating them. The CDR3 is 16 amino acids. The CDR3 region is CASSQLQAGSTGELFF. For the CDR3, the DNA is TGTGCCAGCAGCCAGCTCCAAGCGGGTTCCACCGGGGAGCTGTTTTTT.